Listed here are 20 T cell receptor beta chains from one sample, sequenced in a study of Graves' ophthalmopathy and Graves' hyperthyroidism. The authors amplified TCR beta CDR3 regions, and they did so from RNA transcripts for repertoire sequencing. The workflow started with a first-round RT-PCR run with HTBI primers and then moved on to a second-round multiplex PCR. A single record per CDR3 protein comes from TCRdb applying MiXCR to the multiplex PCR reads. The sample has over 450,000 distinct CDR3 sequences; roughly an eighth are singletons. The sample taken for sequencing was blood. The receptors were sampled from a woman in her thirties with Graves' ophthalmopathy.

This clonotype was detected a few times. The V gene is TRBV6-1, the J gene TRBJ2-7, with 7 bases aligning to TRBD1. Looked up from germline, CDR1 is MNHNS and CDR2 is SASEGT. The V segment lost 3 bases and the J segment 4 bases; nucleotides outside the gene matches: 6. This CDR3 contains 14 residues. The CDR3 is CASSDRDSMYEQYF. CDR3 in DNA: TGTGCCAGCAGTGACCGGGACAGTATGTACGAGCAGTACTTC.

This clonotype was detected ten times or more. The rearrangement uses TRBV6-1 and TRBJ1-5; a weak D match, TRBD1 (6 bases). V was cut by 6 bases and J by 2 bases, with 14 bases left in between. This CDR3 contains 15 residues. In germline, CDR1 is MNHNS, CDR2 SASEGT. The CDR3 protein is CASRPQGDGNQPQHF. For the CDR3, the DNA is TGTGCCAGCAGACCACAGGGCGATGGCAATCAGCCCCAGCATTTT.

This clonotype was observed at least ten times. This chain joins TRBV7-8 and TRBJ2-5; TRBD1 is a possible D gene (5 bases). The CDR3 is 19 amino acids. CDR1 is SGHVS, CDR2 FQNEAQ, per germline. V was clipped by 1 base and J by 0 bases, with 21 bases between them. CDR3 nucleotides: TGTGCCAGCAGCTTAGGTTCGATGGGGCTAACCTCGTACCAAGAGACCCAGTACTTC. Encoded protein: CASSLGSMGLTSYQETQYF.

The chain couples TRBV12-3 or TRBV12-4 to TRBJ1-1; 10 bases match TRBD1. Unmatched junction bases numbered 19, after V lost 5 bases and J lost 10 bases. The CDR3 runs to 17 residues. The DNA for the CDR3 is TGTGCCAGCAGTCCGACCCGGGACAGGGGTTTTAGATCGGGAGCTTTCTTT. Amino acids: CASSPTRDRGFRSGAFF.

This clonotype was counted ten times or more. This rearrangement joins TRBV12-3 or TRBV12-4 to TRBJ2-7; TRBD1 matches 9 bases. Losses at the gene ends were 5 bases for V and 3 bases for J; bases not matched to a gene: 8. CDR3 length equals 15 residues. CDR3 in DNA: TGTGCCAGCAGTCTTTCCGGGACAGGGTACTACGAGCAGTACTTC. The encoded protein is CASSLSGTGYYEQYF.

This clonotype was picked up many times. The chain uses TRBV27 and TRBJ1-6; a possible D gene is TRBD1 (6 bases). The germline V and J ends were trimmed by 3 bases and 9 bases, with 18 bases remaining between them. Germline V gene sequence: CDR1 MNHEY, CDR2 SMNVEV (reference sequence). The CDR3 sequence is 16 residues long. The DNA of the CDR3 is TGTGCCAGCAGTTTGACTTCCACAGAGGGGGGTTCACCCCTCCACTTT. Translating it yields CASSLTSTEGGSPLHF.

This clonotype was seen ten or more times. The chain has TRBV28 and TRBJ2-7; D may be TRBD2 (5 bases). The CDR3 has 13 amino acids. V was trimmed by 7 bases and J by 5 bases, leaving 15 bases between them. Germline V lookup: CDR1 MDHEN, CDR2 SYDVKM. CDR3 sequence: CASISRGYNEQYF. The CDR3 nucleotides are TGTGCCAGCATCTCCCGGGGATACAACGAGCAGTACTTC.

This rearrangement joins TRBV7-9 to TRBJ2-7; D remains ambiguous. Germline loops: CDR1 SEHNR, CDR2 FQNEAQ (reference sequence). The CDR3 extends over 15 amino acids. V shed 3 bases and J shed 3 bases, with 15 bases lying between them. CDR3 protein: CASSLGGMLNYEQYF. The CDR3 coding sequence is TGTGCCAGCAGCTTGGGTGGGATGCTGAACTACGAGCAGTACTTC.

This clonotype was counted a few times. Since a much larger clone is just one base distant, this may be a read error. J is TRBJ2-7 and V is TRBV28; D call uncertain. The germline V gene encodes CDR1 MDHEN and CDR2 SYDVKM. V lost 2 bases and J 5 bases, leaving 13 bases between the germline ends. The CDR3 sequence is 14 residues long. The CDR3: CASSLVAIPHEQYF. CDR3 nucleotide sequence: TGTGCCAGCAGTTTAGTGGCAATTCCCCACGAGCAGTACTTC.

DNA of the CDR3: TGCAGTGCTAGAGGGGCGGGGGGCGACTACGAGCAGTACTTC. It translates to CSARGAGGDYEQYF. The chain uses TRBV20-1 and TRBJ2-7, with TRBD2 matching 8 bases. The trim removed 1 base at V and 3 bases at J, leaving 5 bases unmatched. Germline V CDR1 and CDR2: DFQATT, SNEGSKA (reference sequence). CDR3 length: 14 amino acids.

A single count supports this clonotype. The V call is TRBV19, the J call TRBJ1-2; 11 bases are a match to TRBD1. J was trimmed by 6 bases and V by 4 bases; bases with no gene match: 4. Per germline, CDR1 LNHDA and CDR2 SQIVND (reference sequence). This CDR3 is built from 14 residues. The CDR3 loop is CASSTDRGLNGYTF. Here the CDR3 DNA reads TGTGCCAGTAGTACGGACAGGGGGCTGAATGGCTACACCTTC.

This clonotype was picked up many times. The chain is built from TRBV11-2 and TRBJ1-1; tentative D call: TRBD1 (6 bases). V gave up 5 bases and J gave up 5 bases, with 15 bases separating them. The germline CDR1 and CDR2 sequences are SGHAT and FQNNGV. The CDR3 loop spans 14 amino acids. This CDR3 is CASSRHGGRTEAFF. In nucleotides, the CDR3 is TGTGCCAGCAGCCGACATGGGGGCAGGACTGAAGCTTTCTTT.

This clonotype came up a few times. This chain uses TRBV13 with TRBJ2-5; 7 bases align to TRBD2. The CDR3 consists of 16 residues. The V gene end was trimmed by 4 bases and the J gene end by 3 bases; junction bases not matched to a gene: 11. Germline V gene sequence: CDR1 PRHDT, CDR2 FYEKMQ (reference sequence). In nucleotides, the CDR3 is TGTGCCAGCAGCTCGACCCTAGCGGACAAGGAAGAGACCCAGTACTTC. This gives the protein CASSSTLADKEETQYF.

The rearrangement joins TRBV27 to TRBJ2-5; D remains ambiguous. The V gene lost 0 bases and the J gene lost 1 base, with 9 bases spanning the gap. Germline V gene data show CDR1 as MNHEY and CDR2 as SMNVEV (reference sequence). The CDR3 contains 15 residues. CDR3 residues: CASSLSTVPQETQYF. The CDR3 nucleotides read TGTGCCAGCAGTTTATCCACAGTTCCCCAAGAGACCCAGTACTTC.

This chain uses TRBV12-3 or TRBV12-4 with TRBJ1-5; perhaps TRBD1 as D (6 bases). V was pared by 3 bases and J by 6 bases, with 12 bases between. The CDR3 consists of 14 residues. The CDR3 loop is CASSLGAGGQPQHF. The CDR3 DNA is TGTGCCAGCAGTTTGGGGGCGGGGGGTCAGCCCCAGCATTTT.

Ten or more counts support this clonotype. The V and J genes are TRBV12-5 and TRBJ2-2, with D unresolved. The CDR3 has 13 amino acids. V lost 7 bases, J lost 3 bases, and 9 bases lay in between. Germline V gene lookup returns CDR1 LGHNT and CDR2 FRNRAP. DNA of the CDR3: TGTGCTAGTGCCGTCGAGTACACCGGGGAGCTGTTTTTT. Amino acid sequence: CASAVEYTGELFF.

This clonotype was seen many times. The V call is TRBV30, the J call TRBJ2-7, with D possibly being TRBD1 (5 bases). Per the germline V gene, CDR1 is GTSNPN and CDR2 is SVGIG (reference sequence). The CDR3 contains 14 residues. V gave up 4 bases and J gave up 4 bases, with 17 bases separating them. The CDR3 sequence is CAWNSPGPIYEQYF. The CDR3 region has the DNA TGTGCCTGGAATTCCCCAGGGCCAATATACGAGCAGTACTTC.

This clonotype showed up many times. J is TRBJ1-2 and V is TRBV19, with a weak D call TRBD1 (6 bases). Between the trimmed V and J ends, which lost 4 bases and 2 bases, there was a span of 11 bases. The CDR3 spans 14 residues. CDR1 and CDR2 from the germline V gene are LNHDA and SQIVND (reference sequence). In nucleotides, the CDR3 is TGTGCCAGTAGTACACGACAGGCAAACTATGGCTACACCTTC. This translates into CASSTRQANYGYTF. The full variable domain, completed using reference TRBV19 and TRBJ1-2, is DGGITQSPKYLFRKEGQNVTLSCEQNLNHDAMYWYRQDPGQGLRLIYYSQIVNDFQKGDIAEGYSVSREKKESFPLTVTSAQKNPTAFYLCASSTRQANYGYTFGSGTRLTVV.

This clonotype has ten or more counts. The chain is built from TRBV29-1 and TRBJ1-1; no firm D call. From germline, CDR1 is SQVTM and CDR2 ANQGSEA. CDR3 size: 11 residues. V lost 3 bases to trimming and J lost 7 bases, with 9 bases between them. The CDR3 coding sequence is TGCAGCGTTGAGGTTCAAATTGAAGCTTTCTTT. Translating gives CSVEVQIEAFF.

Here the CDR3 DNA reads TGCGCCAGCAGCAACATGGGACAGGGGCAAGAGACCCAGTACTTC. It encodes CASSNMGQGQETQYF. This chain joins TRBV5-1 and TRBJ2-5, with 10 bases lining up with TRBD1. The V segment lost 4 bases and the J segment 2 bases; nucleotides outside the gene matches: 5. The germline gives CDR1 SGHRS, CDR2 YFSETQ. The CDR3 runs to 15 residues.